The 17 T cell receptor beta chains below come from one sample, sequenced in a study of blood T cells in healthy people across ages. With a J-beta primer mix and a sample-barcoded 5' primer, a second PCR ran roughly 7 to 11 cycles. TCRdb itself ran the 5' RACE reads through MiXCR, one entry per CDR3 protein. This table has hundreds of thousands of distinct CDR3 sequences, roughly 26% appearing once. Source material: blood. These receptors came from an older woman in good health.

This clonotype showed up just a few times. The chain employs TRBV18 and TRBJ1-1; perhaps TRBD1 as D (5 bases). CDR1 is KGHSH and CDR2 is LQKENI in the germline V gene. Trimming removed 1 base from V and 5 bases from J, with 11 bases in between. The CDR3 extends over 14 amino acids. CDR3 amino acids: CASSPQGSRTEAFF. CDR3 nucleotide sequence: TGTGCCAGCTCACCACAGGGGTCAAGGACTGAAGCTTTCTTT. Together with reference TRBV18 and TRBJ1-1, the CDR3 gives the full variable domain: NAGVMQNPRHLVRRRGQEARLRCSPMKGHSHVYWYRQLPEEGLKFMVYLQKENIIDESGMPKERFSAEFPKEGPSILRIQQVVRGDSAAYFCASSPQGSRTEAFFGQGTRLTVV.

V is TRBV13 and J is TRBJ2-1; 13 positions agree with TRBD2. Germline-derived CDR1 and CDR2 are PRHDT and FYEKMQ (reference sequence). The ends lost 4 bases at V and 10 bases at J; junction bases unmatched: 25. CDR3 length: 21 residues. DNA of the CDR3: TGTGCCAGCAGCTCCAGTGAGAGACAGGGGAATTTCACTAGCGGGAGGGCAGAGCAGTTCTTC. This translates into CASSSSERQGNFTSGRAEQFF. The variable domain in full, with the rest retrieved from reference TRBV13 and TRBJ2-1, is AAGVIQSPRHLIKEKRETATLKCYPIPRHDTVYWYQQGPGQDPQFLISFYEKMQSDKGSIPDRFSAQQFSDYHSELNMSSLELGDSALYFCASSSSERQGNFTSGRAEQFFGPGTRLTVL.

This chain links TRBV29-1 with TRBJ2-5; weak D call: TRBD2 (5 bases). Trimming took 4 bases from V and 3 from J, leaving 12 bases between them. The CDR3 is made up of 13 amino acids. Germline V gene data show CDR1 as SQVTM and CDR2 as ANQGSEA. CDR3 sequence reads: CSVGSNGKETQYF. The CDR3 DNA sequence: TGCAGCGTTGGATCTAACGGGAAAGAGACCCAGTACTTC.

V gene TRBV5-5 combines with J gene TRBJ1-1, with 8 positions matching TRBD1. J lost 6 bases, V lost 6 bases, and 16 bases had no gene match. Germline V CDR1 and CDR2: SGHKS, YYEKEE (reference sequence). The CDR3 sequence is 16 residues long. The CDR3 sequence: CASNLRDRRNYSEAFF. In DNA form, the CDR3 reads TGTGCCAGCAACCTTAGGGACAGGAGAAATTATTCTGAAGCTTTCTTT.

This clonotype was detected only a few times. This chain uses TRBV20-1 with TRBJ2-2; 13 bases line up with TRBD2. The CDR3 has 17 amino acids. The V segment lost 5 bases and the J segment 3 bases; nucleotides outside the gene matches: 9. Germline V gives CDR1 DFQATT, CDR2 SNEGSKA (reference sequence). This CDR3 reads CSASPPGLAGYTGELFF. DNA for the CDR3: TGCAGTGCTTCTCCTCCGGGACTAGCGGGATACACCGGGGAGCTGTTTTTT.

This clonotype was picked up a small number of times. This chain joins TRBV6-6 and TRBJ2-5, with D maybe TRBD1 (6 bases). Germline loops: CDR1 MNHNY, CDR2 SVGAGI (reference sequence). There are 12 residues in the CDR3. Trimming shortened V by 7 bases and J by 3 bases, and 9 bases separated the two germline ends. The CDR3 DNA is TGTGCCAGCAAAAGGACAGAAGAGACCCAGTACTTC. It yields the protein CASKRTEETQYF.

The table lists this clonotype with a few counts. The chain recombines TRBV5-6 with TRBJ2-3; D may be TRBD2 (6 bases). V was shortened by 1 base and J by 1 base, with 10 bases between the two germline ends. The CDR3 length is 15 residues. The germline gives CDR1 SGHDT, CDR2 YYEEEE. The chain's CDR3 is CASSLPAGRTDTQYF. The DNA for the CDR3 is TGTGCCAGCAGCTTGCCGGCGGGGCGCACAGATACGCAGTATTTT.

The chain recombines TRBV6-5 with TRBJ2-2, with 11 bases fitting TRBD2. The CDR3 length is 16 residues. From germline, CDR1 is MNHEY and CDR2 SVGAGI. The trim removed 6 bases at V and 1 base at J, leaving 4 bases unmatched. Here the CDR3 DNA reads TGTGCCAGCAGCCGGGGACTAGCGGTGAACACCGGGGAGCTGTTTTTT. This gives the protein CASSRGLAVNTGELFF.

V usage is TRBV5-1 and J usage is TRBJ2-3, with 12 nucleotides matching TRBD1. CDR1 is SGHRS, CDR2 YFSETQ, per germline. The CDR3 covers 15 residues. Losses at the gene ends were 4 bases for V and 5 bases for J; bases not matched to a gene: 5. CDR3 nucleotide sequence: TGCGCCAGCAGCCCCGGGACAGGGGGCAAAGATACGCAGTATTTT. As protein: CASSPGTGGKDTQYF.

This clonotype was seen a few times. The V and J genes are TRBV20-1 and TRBJ2-1, with 8 positions matching TRBD1. J was trimmed by 5 bases and V by 3 bases; bases with no gene match: 12. From germline, CDR1 is DFQATT and CDR2 SNEGSKA (reference sequence). CDR3 length: 16 amino acids. The CDR3 DNA reads as TGCAGTGCTAGGCCTAGTATCGGGACAGGAGACAATGAGCAGTTCTTC. It yields the protein CSARPSIGTGDNEQFF.

This clonotype has a count of ten or more. The chain carries TRBV7-9 and TRBJ2-7; 7 bases map to TRBD1. The CDR3 consists of 13 residues. Looked up from germline, CDR1 is SEHNR and CDR2 is FQNEAQ (reference sequence). J gave up 0 bases and V 6 bases, and 2 bases lay outside the gene matches. The CDR3 sequence is CASRRDSSYEQYF. The CDR3 bases are TGTGCCAGCAGAAGGGACAGCTCCTACGAGCAGTACTTC.

The CDR3 sequence: CASSLSLFTAGSNEQYF. Here the CDR3 DNA reads TGTGCCAGCAGTTTAAGTCTTTTTACGGCCGGTTCAAACGAGCAGTACTTC. This chain connects TRBV28 to TRBJ2-7; D not resolved. This CDR3 region has 17 residues. Germline V gene data show CDR1 as MDHEN and CDR2 as SYDVKM. Trimming removed 2 bases at V and 5 bases at J, with 22 bases between.

This clonotype turned up a few times. A junction end diverges from the germline sequence, so it may reflect a read error. The V gene is TRBV4-2, the J gene TRBJ2-4; either TRBD1 or TRBD2 may supply D (6 bases each). Germline-derived CDR1 and CDR2 are LGHNA and YNFKEQ. The length of the CDR3 is 14 residues. This CDR3 is CAGSQDRGGNIQYF. For the CDR3, the DNA is TGTGCCGGCAGCCAAGATCGAGGGGGGAACATTCAGTACTTC.

This clonotype was seen only a few times. V is TRBV10-2 and J is TRBJ2-5; 10 bases fit TRBD2. In germline, CDR1 is WSHSY, CDR2 SAAADI. The V and J ends lost 6 bases and 3 bases, in that order; junction bases with no gene match: 7. The CDR3 totals 15 residues. The CDR3 nucleotides are TGCGCCAGCAGGACTGGGACTAGCGAAAAAGAGACCCAGTACTTC. It yields the protein CASRTGTSEKETQYF.

Turning to this clonotype: One end of the junction varies from germline; a read error may be responsible. The chain recombines TRBV29-1 with TRBJ2-5, with a weak D call TRBD1 (6 bases). Germline-derived CDR1 and CDR2 are SQVTM and ANQGSEA. The CDR3 runs 14 residues. The CDR3: CSVKRDIGFYEQCF. For the CDR3, the DNA is TGCAGCGTGAAACGGGACATAGGATTTTACGAGCAGTGCTTC. Together with reference TRBV29-1 and TRBJ2-5, the CDR3 gives the full variable domain: SAVISQKPSRDICQRGTSLTIQCQVDSQVTMMFWYRQQPGQSLTLIATANQGSEATYESGFVIDKFPISRPNLTFSTLTVSNMSPEDSSIYLCSVKRDIGFYEQCFGPGTRLLVL.

V gene TRBV7-9 combines with J gene TRBJ1-1; 7 bases are a match to TRBD1. Germline V gene lookup returns CDR1 SEHNR and CDR2 FQNEAQ (reference sequence). The V and J ends lost 1 base and 1 base, in that order; junction bases with no gene match: 6. This CDR3 spans 16 amino acids. CDR3 nucleotide sequence: TGTGCCAGCAGCTTAGGCGGGACAGATCGGAACACTGAAGCTTTCTTT. Translating gives CASSLGGTDRNTEAFF.

This clonotype was counted a few times. The chain employs TRBV29-1 and TRBJ2-7; D might be TRBD1 (6 bases). Germline assignment: CDR1 SQVTM and CDR2 ANQGSEA. Trimming stripped 6 bases from V and 1 base from J, with 13 bases between. This CDR3 is 13 amino acids long. CDR3 sequence (DNA): TGCAGCGTCGCTACCGGACAGTCCTACGAGCAGTACTTC. It translates to CSVATGQSYEQYF.